This T cell receptor beta chain is drawn from a study of CD8+ T cells in alopecia areata. About the research overall: Each of the treated patients was given oral tofacitinib, 5 to 10 mg twice daily, for moderate-to-severe alopecia areata. Patients in the study were on tofacitinib for 6 to 18 months, then off it for 6 months. Whole-study results and caveats: Normal scalp showed lower clonality than lesional scalp, especially alopecia totalis/universalis.

The CDR3 is 17 residues long. V was trimmed by 1 base and J by 0 bases, leaving 15 bases between them. Looked up from germline, CDR1 is LNHNV and CDR2 is YYDKDF (reference sequence). The study team obtained lesional scalp punch biopsies and peripheral blood from alopecia areata patients. RNA, once extracted, was reverse transcribed into cDNA for use as the sequencing template. Data came from immunoSEQ multiplex PCR; TCRdb stores just in-frame clones and leaves some out. The table shows just over 5,500 clones, with less than 65% occurring only once. On this clone itself: Antigen unknown.

The chain employs TRBV15 and TRBJ1-2; D is unclear. The specimen comprised skin, sampled at week 0. The TCR was taken from a human donor with alopecia areata. The CDR3 nucleotides are TGTGCCACCAGCAGAGTCCGGGTTTTAGGATCTAACTATGGCTACACCTTC. Translation gives CATSRVRVLGSNYGYTF.